The rows below give T cell receptor beta chains drawn from one sample of a study of cytomegalovirus exposure and HLA in healthy donors. Profiling relied on immunoSEQ multiplex PCR, and the TCRdb table lists in-frame clones only, not all of them. The table includes about 330,000 clones, roughly 87% detected once. Sequencing was done on a sample of PBMCs. The receptors derive from a woman in her 30s in good health and CMV-seropositive. Each CDR3 is given with its conserved first and last residue. The D gene is left open where the match is weak. Not every row has a clone size; where given, it reads once, few, many or a size class.

j_call clone_size v_call d_call cdr3_aa cdr3_nt
TRBJ2-7 . TRBV4-2 TRBD2 CASSQAGLAGANSYEQYF TGTGCCAGCAGCCAAGCGGGACTAGCGGGAGCAAACTCCTACGAGCAGTACTTC
TRBJ2-7 . TRBV5-8 . CASSFGRDYEQYF TGTGCCAGCAGCTTTGGACGGGACTACGAGCAGTACTTC
TRBJ1-1 . TRBV7-3 . CASSLSATGEAFF TGTGCCAGCAGCTTATCCGCTACAGGAGAAGCTTTCTTT
TRBJ2-1 . TRBV29-1 TRBD2 CSVERKGRGTRVQEQFF TGCAGCGTTGAACGTAAGGGGCGGGGGACCCGGGTACAAGAGCAGTTCTTC
TRBJ2-1 . TRBV30 TRBD2 CAWSSGGIPGTSGISSYNEQFF TGTGCCTGGAGTAGCGGCGGAATACCCGGGACTAGCGGGATCAGCTCCTACAATGAGCAGTTCTTC
TRBJ2-7 . TRBV27 . CASSSLRGSYEQYF TGTGCCAGCAGTTCCCTCCGGGGGTCATACGAGCAGTACTTC
TRBJ1-3 . TRBV14 . CASSLLGDPGNTIYF TGTGCCAGCAGCCTCTTAGGGGATCCTGGAAACACCATATATTTT
TRBJ1-4 once TRBV4-3 TRBD1 CASSQGWDRDEKLFF TGCGCCAGCAGCCAAGGCTGGGACAGGGATGAAAAACTGTTTTTT
TRBJ1-2 . TRBV28 TRBD1 CASRPTGGNYGYTF TGTGCCAGCAGGCCGACAGGGGGCAACTATGGCTACACCTTC
TRBJ2-7 . TRBV7-2 . CASLGDTYEQYF TGTGCCAGCCTAGGGGACACATACGAGCAGTACTTC
TRBJ2-3 once TRBV27 . CASSGLRTQYF TGTGCCAGTTCCGGGCTTCGTACGCAGTATTTT
TRBJ2-6 once TRBV15 . CATSLRVSGANVLTF TGTGCCACCAGCTTGAGAGTTTCTGGGGCCAACGTCCTGACTTTC
TRBJ2-2 few TRBV7-9 . CASSKRGGANTGELFF TGTGCCAGCAGCAAGAGGGGCGGGGCAAACACCGGGGAGCTGTTTTTT
TRBJ2-7 . TRBV7-7 . CASSLTDSYEQYF TGTGCCAGCAGCCTAACAGATTCCTACGAGCAGTACTTC